The 17 T cell receptor beta chains in this list originate from one sample, sequenced in a study of blood T cell repertoires in COVID-19. Only in-frame clones appear in the TCRdb table, and some are missing; sequencing was by immunoSEQ multiplex PCR. The table records 180,000 or so clones, around 81% of them present only once. Material for sequencing was peripheral blood. The origin of the receptors is a woman in her thirties or forties with COVID-19, enrolled during active disease.

There are a few counts of this clone. The chain is built from TRBV7-3 and TRBJ2-5; 8 bases map to TRBD1. The CDR3 length is 15 residues. CDR1 SGHTA and CDR2 FQGTGA come from the germline V gene. With 5 bases clipped from V and 4 bases from J, the junction kept 9 bases outside the gene matches. CDR3 in DNA: TGTGCCAGCAGCCCGGACAGGGAGAGGGGAGAGACCCAGTACTTC. Its protein product is CASSPDRERGETQYF.

This clone was detected only a few times. The chain is built from TRBV18 and TRBJ2-5, with 9 bases lining up with TRBD2. The CDR3 length is 16 residues. CDR1 and CDR2 from the germline V gene are KGHSH and LQKENI. Trimming took 5 bases from V and 5 from J; bases not matched to a gene: 12. CDR3: CASSSTKRGGAETQYF. The CDR3 region has the DNA TGTGCCAGCTCATCGACCAAACGCGGGGGGGCCGAGACCCAGTACTTC.

This sequence joins TRBV28 and TRBJ1-5, with 9 bases lining up with TRBD1. The CDR3 spans 16 residues. Germline CDR1 and CDR2: MDHEN and SYDVKM. J lost 5 bases, V lost 8 bases, and 13 bases had no gene match. The CDR3 nucleotides read TGTGCCAGCGGGGGATTGGACAGGGGCGCACATCAGCCCCAGCATTTT. This translates into CASGGLDRGAHQPQHF.

The rearrangement links TRBV11-3 to TRBJ1-3, with D unclear. This CDR3 has 14 residues. Per germline, CDR1 SGHNT and CDR2 YENEEA. The ends were cut back, 4 bases at V and 4 bases at J, with 11 bases in the middle. CDR3 coding DNA: TGTGCCAGCAGCTCCGTTAATCAGGGAAACACCATATATTTT. It yields the protein CASSSVNQGNTIYF.

This clone was found once. The V gene is TRBV6-6, the J gene TRBJ2-1, with 13 bases identical to TRBD2. The germline CDR1 and CDR2 sequences are MNHNY and SVGAGI (reference sequence). This CDR3 is 15 amino acids long. The V and J ends lost 6 bases and 10 bases, in that order; junction bases with no gene match: 9. CDR3: CASRSGTSGNVEQFF. The CDR3, as DNA: TGTGCCAGCAGGTCCGGGACTAGCGGGAACGTGGAGCAGTTCTTC.

This chain joins TRBV9 and TRBJ2-5; 8 nucleotides line up with TRBD2. J lost 5 bases, V lost 0 bases, and 6 bases had no gene match. CDR3 size: 15 residues. Germline V gives CDR1 SGDLS, CDR2 YYNGEE. This CDR3 reads CASSVGLAIGETQYF. CDR3 in DNA: TGTGCCAGCAGCGTAGGACTAGCGATAGGGGAGACCCAGTACTTC.

V gene TRBV6-2 or TRBV6-3 combines with J gene TRBJ2-4, with 7 bases lining up with TRBD2. This CDR3 spans 18 amino acids. In germline, CDR1 is MNHEY, CDR2 SVGEGT. J was trimmed by 1 base and V by 6 bases; bases with no gene match: 15. In DNA form, the CDR3 reads TGTGCCAGCAGCCCCCCCGCGGGGGACTTGAGTGCCAAAAACATTCAGTACTTC. Protein sequence: CASSPPAGDLSAKNIQYF.

In regard to this clone: Other DNA sequences in this specimen translate into the identical CDR3. The chain is built from TRBV4-2 and TRBJ2-2; D uncertain. Germline-derived CDR1 and CDR2 are LGHNA and YNFKEQ. Trimming cost V 4 bases and J 1 base, with 10 bases left between them. The CDR3 is made up of 15 amino acids. The CDR3 DNA is TGTGCCAGCAGCCCCGCTAGAGGGAACACCGGGGAGCTGTTTTTT. Translated, it gives CASSPARGNTGELFF.

The count of this clone is one. The chain links TRBV15 to TRBJ1-5; TRBD1 agrees at 7 bases. The ends lost 9 bases at V and 3 bases at J; junction bases unmatched: 11. Germline V lookup: CDR1 LNHNV, CDR2 YYDKDF (reference sequence). The CDR3 length is 15 residues. CDR3 sequence (DNA): TGTGCCACGTCCCGGGACAGAAGTGTCAATCAGCCCCAGCATTTT. This gives the protein CATSRDRSVNQPQHF. Looking up the rest from reference TRBV15 and TRBJ1-5 gives the full variable domain: DAMVIQNPRYQVTQFGKPVTLSCSQTLNHNVMYWYQQKSSQAPKLLFHYYDKDFNNEADTPDNFQSRRPNTSFCFLDIRSPGLGDTAMYLCATSRDRSVNQPQHFGDGTRLSIL.

This clone was seen only a few times. The chain has TRBV10-1 and TRBJ1-5, with D possibly matching TRBD1 (6 bases). The ends were cut back, 3 bases at V and 4 bases at J, with 7 bases in the middle. From germline, CDR1 is WNHNN and CDR2 SYGVQD (reference sequence). The CDR3 totals 13 residues. The CDR3 spells CASSEGGNQPQHF. Written as DNA, the CDR3 is TGCGCCAGCAGTGAAGGGGGTAATCAGCCCCAGCATTTT.

This rearrangement joins TRBV9 to TRBJ2-2; TRBD2 matches 8 bases. CDR1 is SGDLS, CDR2 YYNGEE, per germline. The CDR3 runs to 15 residues. V was clipped by 1 base and J by 8 bases; unmatched bases: 7. The CDR3 here is CASSVRAGETGELFF. Here the CDR3 DNA reads TGTGCCAGCAGCGTAAGAGCGGGAGAAACTGGGGAGCTGTTTTTT. Complete variable domain (other parts from reference TRBV9 and TRBJ2-2): DSGVTQTPKHLITATGQRVTLRCSPRSGDLSVYWYQQSLDQGLQFLIQYYNGEERAKGNILERFSAQQFPDLHSELNLSSLELGDSALYFCASSVRAGETGELFFGEGSRLTVL.

This clone occurred a few times. CDR3 amino acids: CASTQRGSGVEQFF. The CDR3, as DNA: TGTGCCAGCACCCAAAGAGGGTCCGGTGTTGAGCAGTTCTTC. V is TRBV6-5 and J is TRBJ2-1; TRBD2 is a possible D gene (5 bases). Germline assignment: CDR1 MNHEY and CDR2 SVGAGI. Trimming left V 7 bases short and J 9 bases short, with 19 bases between. The CDR3 is made up of 14 amino acids.

This chain connects TRBV27 to TRBJ2-2, with D maybe TRBD2 (6 bases). CDR3 length: 15 amino acids. Germline assignment: CDR1 MNHEY and CDR2 SMNVEV (reference sequence). V shed 7 bases and J shed 6 bases, with 18 bases lying between them. The CDR3 DNA sequence: TGTGCCAGCAACCGGGACTCGGGGTTCGCCGGGGAGCTGTTTTTT. Its protein product is CASNRDSGFAGELFF.

The CDR3 spells CASSPREGPFQETQYF. The DNA of the CDR3 is TGTGCCAGCAGCCCAAGGGAGGGCCCTTTTCAAGAGACCCAGTACTTC. The rearrangement joins TRBV28 to TRBJ2-5; 7 bases map to TRBD2. Germline values: CDR1 MDHEN, CDR2 SYDVKM. This CDR3 spans 16 amino acids. The V and J ends lost 6 bases and 2 bases, in that order; junction bases with no gene match: 12.

This clone showed up just a few times. This rearrangement joins TRBV11-2 to TRBJ1-2, with a possible D match to TRBD1 (5 bases). Trimming pared 6 bases from V and 4 bases from J, leaving 12 bases between. There are 13 residues in the CDR3. Germline lookup yields CDR1 SGHAT and CDR2 FQNNGV. The CDR3 sequence is CASSYTGVYGYTF. CDR3 in DNA: TGTGCCAGCAGTTATACAGGAGTCTATGGCTACACCTTC. The full variable domain, with the rest looked up from reference TRBV11-2 and TRBJ1-2, is EAGVAQSPRYKIIEKRQSVAFWCNPISGHATLYWYQQILGQGPKLLIQFQNNGVVDDSQLPKDRFSAERLKGVDSTLKIQPAKLEDSAVYLCASSYTGVYGYTFGSGTRLTVV.

This chain links TRBV30 with TRBJ1-5, with D possibly matching TRBD1 (6 bases). Germline lookup yields CDR1 GTSNPN and CDR2 SVGIG (reference sequence). The CDR3 is made up of 15 amino acids. V shed 3 bases and J shed 5 bases, with 17 bases lying between them. The CDR3, as DNA: TGTGCCTGGAGGGTACAGGGATTTCGGGATCAGCCCCAGCATTTT. Translating it yields CAWRVQGFRDQPQHF.

This chain connects TRBV5-5 to TRBJ1-2; D remains unclear. V shed 4 bases and J shed 5 bases, with 9 bases lying between them. CDR1 is SGHKS and CDR2 is YYEKEE in the germline V gene (reference sequence). The length of the CDR3 is 12 residues. CDR3 region: CASSPSGYGYTF. The CDR3 nucleotides are TGTGCCAGCAGCCCGTCGGGGTATGGCTACACCTTC.